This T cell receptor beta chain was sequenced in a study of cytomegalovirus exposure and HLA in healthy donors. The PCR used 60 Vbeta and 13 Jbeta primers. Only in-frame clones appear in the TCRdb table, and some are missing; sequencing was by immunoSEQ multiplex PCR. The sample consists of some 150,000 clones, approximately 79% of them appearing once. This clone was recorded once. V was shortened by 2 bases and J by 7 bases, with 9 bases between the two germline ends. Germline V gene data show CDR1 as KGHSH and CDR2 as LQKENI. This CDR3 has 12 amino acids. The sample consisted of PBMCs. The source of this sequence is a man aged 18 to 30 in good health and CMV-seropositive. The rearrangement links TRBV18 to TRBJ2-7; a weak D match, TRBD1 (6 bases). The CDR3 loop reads CASSPTGLEQYF. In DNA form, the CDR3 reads TGTGCCAGCTCACCAACAGGGTTGGAGCAGTACTTC.